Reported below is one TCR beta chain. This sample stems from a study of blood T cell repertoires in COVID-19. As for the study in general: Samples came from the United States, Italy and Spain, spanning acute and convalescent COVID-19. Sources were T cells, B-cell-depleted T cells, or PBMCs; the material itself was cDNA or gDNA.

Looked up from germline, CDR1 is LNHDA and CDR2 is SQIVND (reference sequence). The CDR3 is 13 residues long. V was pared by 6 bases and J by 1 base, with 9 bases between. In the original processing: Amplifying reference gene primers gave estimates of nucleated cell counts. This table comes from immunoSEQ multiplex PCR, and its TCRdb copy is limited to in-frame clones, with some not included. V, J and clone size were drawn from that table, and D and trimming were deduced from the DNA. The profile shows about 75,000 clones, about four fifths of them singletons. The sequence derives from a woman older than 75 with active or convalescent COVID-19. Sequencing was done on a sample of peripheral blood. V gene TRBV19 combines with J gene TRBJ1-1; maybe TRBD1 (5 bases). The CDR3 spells CASRGLRNTEAFF. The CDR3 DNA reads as TGTGCCAGTAGGGGACTACGGAACACTGAAGCTTTCTTT.